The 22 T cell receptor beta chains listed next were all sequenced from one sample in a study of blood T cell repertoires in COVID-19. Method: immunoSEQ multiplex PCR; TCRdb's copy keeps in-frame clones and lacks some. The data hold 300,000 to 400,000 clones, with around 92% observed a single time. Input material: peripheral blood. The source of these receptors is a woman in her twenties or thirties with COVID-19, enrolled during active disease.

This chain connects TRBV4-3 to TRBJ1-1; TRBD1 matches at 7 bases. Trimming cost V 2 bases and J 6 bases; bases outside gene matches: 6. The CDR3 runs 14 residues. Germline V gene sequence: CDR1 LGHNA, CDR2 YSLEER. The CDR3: CASSQTNRGAEAFF. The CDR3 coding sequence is TGCGCCAGCAGCCAAACTAACAGGGGCGCTGAAGCTTTCTTT.

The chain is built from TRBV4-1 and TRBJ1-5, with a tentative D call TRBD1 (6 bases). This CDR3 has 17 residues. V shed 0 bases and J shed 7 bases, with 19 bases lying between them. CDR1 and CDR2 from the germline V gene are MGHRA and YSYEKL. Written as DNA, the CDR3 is TGCGCCAGCAGCCAAGATCTCGGGGGGCTTTCAGAACAGCCCCAGCATTTT. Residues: CASSQDLGGLSEQPQHF.

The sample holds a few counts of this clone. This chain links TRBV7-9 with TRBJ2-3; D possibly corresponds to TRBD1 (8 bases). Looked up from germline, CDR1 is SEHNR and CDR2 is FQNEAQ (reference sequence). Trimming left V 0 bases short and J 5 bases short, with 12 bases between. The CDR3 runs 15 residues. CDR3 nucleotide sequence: TGTGCCAGCAGCTTAGCACAGGGGGGGAAAGATACGCAGTATTTT. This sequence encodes CASSLAQGGKDTQYF.

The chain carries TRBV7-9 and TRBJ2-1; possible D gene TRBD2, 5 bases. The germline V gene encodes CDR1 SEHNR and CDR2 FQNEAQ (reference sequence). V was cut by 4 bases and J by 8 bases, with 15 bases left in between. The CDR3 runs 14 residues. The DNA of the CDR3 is TGTGCCAGCAGCTCAGGAGGAAGTACACATGAGCAGTTCTTC. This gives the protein CASSSGGSTHEQFF.

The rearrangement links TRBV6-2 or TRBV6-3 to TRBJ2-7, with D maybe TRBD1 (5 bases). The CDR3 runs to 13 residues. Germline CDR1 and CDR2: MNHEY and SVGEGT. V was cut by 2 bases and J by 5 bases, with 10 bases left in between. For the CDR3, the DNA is TGTGCCAGCAGTTACGAAGGGGCGGACGAGCAGTACTTC. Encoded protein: CASSYEGADEQYF.

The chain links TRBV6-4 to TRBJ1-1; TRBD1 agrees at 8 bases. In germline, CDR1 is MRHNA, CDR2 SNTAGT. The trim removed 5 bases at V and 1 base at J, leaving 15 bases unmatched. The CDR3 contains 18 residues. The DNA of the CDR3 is TGTGCCAGCAGTCCCGGGACAGGTAGGCGCTGGCCGAACACTGAAGCTTTCTTT. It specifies CASSPGTGRRWPNTEAFF.

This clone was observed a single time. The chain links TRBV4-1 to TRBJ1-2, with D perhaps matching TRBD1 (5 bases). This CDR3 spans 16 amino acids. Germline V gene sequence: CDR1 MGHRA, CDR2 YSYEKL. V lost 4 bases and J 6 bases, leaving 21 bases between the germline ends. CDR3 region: CASSRSQGLLTDGYTF. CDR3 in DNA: TGCGCCAGCAGCCGGAGTCAGGGACTCTTAACTGATGGCTACACCTTC.

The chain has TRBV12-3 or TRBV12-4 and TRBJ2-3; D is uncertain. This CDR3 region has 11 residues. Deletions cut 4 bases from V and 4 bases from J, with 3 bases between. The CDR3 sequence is CASSSADTQYF. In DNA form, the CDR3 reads TGTGCCAGCAGTTCAGCAGATACGCAGTATTTT.

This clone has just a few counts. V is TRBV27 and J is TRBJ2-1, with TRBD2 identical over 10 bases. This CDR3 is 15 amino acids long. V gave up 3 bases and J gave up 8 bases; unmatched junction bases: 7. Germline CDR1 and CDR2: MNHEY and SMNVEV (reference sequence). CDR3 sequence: CASSFTSGGAYEQFF. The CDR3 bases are TGTGCCAGCAGTTTTACCAGCGGGGGGGCCTATGAGCAGTTCTTC.

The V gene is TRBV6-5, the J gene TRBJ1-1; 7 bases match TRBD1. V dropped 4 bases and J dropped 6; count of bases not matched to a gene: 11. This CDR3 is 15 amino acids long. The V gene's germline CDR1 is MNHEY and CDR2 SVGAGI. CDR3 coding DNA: TGTGCCAGCAGTTCATCCTTGACAGGGATCGCTGAAGCTTTCTTT. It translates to CASSSSLTGIAEAFF.

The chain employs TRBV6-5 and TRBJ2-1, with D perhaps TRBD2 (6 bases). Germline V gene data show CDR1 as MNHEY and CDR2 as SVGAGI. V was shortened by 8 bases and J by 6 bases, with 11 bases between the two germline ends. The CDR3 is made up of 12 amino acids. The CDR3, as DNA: TGTGCCAGCGGGCATAGCGGCAATGAGCAGTTCTTC. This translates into CASGHSGNEQFF.

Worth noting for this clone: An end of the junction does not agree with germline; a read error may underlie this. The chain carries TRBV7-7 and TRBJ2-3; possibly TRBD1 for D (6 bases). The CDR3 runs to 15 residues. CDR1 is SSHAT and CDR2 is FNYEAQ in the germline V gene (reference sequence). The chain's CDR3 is CASSHALGGADTQYF. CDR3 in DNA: TGTGCTAGCAGCCATGCCCTTGGGGGCGCAGATACGCAGTATTTT.

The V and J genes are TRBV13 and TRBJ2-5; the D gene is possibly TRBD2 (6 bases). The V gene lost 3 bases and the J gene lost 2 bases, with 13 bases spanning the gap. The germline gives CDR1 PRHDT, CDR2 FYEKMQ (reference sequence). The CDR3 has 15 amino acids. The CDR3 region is CASSLGGTLQETQYF. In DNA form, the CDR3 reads TGTGCCAGCAGCTTGGGGGGTACCTTACAAGAGACCCAGTACTTC.

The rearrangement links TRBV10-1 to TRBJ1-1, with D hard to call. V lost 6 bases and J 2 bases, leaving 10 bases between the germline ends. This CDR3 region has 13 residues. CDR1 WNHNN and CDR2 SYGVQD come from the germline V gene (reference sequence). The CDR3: CASSQDINTEAFF. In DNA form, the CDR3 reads TGCGCCAGCAGCCAGGATATCAACACTGAAGCTTTCTTT.

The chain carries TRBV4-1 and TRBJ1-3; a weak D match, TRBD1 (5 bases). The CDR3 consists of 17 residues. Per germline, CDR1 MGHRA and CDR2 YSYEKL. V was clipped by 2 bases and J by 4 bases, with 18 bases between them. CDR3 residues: CASSQPQGSAAGNTIYF. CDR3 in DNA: TGCGCCAGCAGCCAACCTCAGGGTTCGGCGGCGGGAAACACCATATATTTT.

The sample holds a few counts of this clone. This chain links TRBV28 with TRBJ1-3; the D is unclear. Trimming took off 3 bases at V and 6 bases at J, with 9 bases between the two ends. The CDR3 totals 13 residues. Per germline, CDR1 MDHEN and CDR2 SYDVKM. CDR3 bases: TGTGCCAGCAGTTTCGCGCGGGAAAACACCATATATTTT. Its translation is CASSFARENTIYF. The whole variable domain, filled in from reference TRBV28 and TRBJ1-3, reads DVKVTQSSRYLVKRTGEKVFLECVQDMDHENMFWYRQDPGLGLRLIYFSYDVKMKEKGDIPEGYSVSREKKERFSLILESASTNQTSMYLCASSFARENTIYFGEGSWLTVV.

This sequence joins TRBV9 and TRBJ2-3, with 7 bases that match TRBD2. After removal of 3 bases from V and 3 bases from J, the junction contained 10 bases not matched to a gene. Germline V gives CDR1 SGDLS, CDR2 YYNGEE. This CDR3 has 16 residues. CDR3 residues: CASSARPLASTDTQYF. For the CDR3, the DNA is TGTGCCAGCAGCGCAAGACCACTAGCGAGTACAGATACGCAGTATTTT.

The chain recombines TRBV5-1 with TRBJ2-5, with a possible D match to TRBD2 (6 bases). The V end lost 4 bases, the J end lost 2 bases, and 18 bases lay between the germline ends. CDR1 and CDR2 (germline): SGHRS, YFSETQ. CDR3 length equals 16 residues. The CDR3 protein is CASSGGTGRYQETQYF. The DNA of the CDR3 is TGCGCCAGCAGCGGAGGGACGGGACGTTATCAAGAGACCCAGTACTTC. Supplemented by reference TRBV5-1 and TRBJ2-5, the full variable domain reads KAGVTQTPRYLIKTRGQQVTLSCSPISGHRSVSWYQQTPGQGLQFLFEYFSETQRNKGNFPGRFSGRQFSNSRSEMNVSTLELGDSALYLCASSGGTGRYQETQYFGPGTRLLVL.

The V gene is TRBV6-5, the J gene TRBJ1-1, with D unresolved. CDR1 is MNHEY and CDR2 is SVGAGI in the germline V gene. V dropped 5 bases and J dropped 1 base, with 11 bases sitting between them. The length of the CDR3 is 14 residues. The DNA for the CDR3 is TGTGCCAGCAGTCGAGAGGTGAGGAACACTGAAGCTTTCTTT. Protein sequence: CASSREVRNTEAFF.

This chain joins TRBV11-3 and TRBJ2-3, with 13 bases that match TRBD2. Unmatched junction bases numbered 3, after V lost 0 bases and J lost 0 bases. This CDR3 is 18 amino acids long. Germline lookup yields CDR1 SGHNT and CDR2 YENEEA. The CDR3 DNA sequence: TGTGCCAGCAGCTTAGAGACTAGCGGGAGGCGGAGCACAGATACGCAGTATTTT. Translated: CASSLETSGRRSTDTQYF.

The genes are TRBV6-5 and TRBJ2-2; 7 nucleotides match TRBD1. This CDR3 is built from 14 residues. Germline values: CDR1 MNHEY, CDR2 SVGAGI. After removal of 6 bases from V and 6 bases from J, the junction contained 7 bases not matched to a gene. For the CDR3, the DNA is TGTGCCAGCAGACGGACAGGAGCCGCCGGGGAGCTGTTTTTT. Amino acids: CASRRTGAAGELFF.

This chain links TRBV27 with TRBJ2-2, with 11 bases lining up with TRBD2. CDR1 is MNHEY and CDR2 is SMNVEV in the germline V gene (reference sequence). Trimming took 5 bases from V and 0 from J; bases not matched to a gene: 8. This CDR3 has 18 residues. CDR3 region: CASSPRGSGGANTGELFF. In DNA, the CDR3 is TGTGCCAGCAGTCCCCGAGGTAGCGGGGGGGCGAACACCGGGGAGCTGTTTTTT.